Listed here is a single T cell receptor (beta chain). Its antigen is not identified. Method: immunoSEQ multiplex PCR; TCRdb's copy keeps in-frame clones and lacks some. The sample yields some 130,000 clones, about nine tenths seen once. These data come from a study of T cell responses to AZD1222 COVID-19 vaccine. General observations from the study: Donors skewed white British and female; clonal diversity was possibly underestimated. Just five or six AZD1222 recipients were seropositive at baseline.

The CDR3 runs 13 residues. Per germline, CDR1 SGHRS and CDR2 YFSETQ. Trimming removed 2 bases from V and 3 bases from J; junction bases left unmatched: 1. The chain combines TRBV5-1 with TRBJ2-7, with 8 bases aligning to TRBD1. The receptor was derived from an adult in good health. The source was peripheral blood, collected on day 0 of AZD1222 vaccination. The CDR3 is CASSFGTGYEQYF. CDR3 coding DNA: TGCGCCAGCAGCTTCGGGACAGGCTACGAGCAGTACTTC.